This TCR beta chain was identified during a study of T cell changes during pregnancy in multiple sclerosis. Profiled with immunoSEQ multiplex PCR; TCRdb holds only in-frame clones, not every one. The top ten hold 0.2% to 0.25% of the sample, which has some 87,000 clones, over 85% seen once. The CDR3 runs to 18 residues. Germline V CDR1 and CDR2: MGHRA, YSYEKL. Trimming pared 0 bases from V and 1 base from J, leaving 15 bases between. V usage is TRBV4-1 and J usage is TRBJ2-2, with D uncertain. Sample: CD4+ T cells from peripheral blood mononuclear cells, taken before pregnancy. This sequence originates from a female donor with multiple sclerosis, enrolled in a pregnancy study. The CDR3 DNA follows: TGCGCCAGCAGCCAAGAGGGCATAGAAGCTTTGAACACCGGGGAGCTGTTTTTT. Protein sequence: CASSQEGIEALNTGELFF.